This record looks at one TCR beta chain sequence and its context. Its antigen is not known. After constant-region reverse-primer amplification, full-length variable regions underwent semi-nested PCR with Nested Universal Primer A. One entry per CDR3 protein, called by TCRdb with MiXCR from the 5' RACE reads. The sample gives some 45,000 distinct CDR3 sequences, 25% to 35% of which show up once; approximately 2% is in the top ten. The V gene's germline CDR1 is MNHNS and CDR2 SASEGT. The CDR3 sequence is 14 residues long. The V gene lost 4 bases and the J gene lost 10 bases, with 19 bases spanning the gap. Naive CD4+ cells had CD25+ Tregs removed. Whole-study findings and limits: Greatest tumor Treg TCR overlap was with tumor naive CD4+ cells. Larger-cohort validation covered only one TCR beta V-J rearrangement.

The gene calls are TRBV6-1 and TRBJ1-1; tentative D call: TRBD1 (6 bases). The sample taken for sequencing was naive CD4+ T cells sorted from blood. Subset defined: naive CD4+ T cells, CD4+CD45RA+CD25-. The receptor was isolated from a female donor with breast cancer. CDR3 protein: CASSADRLSAGAFF. CDR3 bases: TGTGCCAGCAGTGCAGACAGGTTAAGCGCTGGAGCTTTCTTT.